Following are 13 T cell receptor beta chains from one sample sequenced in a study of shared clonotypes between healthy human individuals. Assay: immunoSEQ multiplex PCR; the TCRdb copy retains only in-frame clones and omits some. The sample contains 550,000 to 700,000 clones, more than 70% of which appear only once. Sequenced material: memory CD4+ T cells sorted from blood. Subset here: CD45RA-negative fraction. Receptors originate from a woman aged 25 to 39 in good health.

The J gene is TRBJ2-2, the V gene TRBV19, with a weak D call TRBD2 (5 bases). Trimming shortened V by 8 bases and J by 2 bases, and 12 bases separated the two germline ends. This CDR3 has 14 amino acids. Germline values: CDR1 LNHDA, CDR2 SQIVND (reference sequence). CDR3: CASGTTGNTGELFF. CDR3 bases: TGTGCCAGTGGAACGACGGGAAACACCGGGGAGCTGTTTTTT.

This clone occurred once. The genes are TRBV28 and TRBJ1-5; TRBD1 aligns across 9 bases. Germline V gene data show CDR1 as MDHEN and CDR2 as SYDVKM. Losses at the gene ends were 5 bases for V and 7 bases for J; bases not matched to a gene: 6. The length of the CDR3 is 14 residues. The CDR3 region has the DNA TGTGCCAGCAGTCTTACAGGGGGCGTACAGCCCCAGCATTTT. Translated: CASSLTGGVQPQHF.

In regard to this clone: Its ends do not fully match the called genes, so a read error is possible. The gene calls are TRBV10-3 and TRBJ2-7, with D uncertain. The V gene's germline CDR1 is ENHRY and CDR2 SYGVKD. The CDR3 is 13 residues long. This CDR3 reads CASSPPGVYEQYF. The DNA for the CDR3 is TGTGCCAGCAGTCCGCCAGGAGTCTACGAGCAGTACTTC.

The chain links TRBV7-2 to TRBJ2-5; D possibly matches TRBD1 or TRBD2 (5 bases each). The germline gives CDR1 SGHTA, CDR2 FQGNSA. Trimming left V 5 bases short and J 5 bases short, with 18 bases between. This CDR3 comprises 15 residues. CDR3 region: CASSHPPGAGETQYF. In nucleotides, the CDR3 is TGTGCCAGCAGCCACCCACCCGGGGCAGGGGAGACCCAGTACTTC.

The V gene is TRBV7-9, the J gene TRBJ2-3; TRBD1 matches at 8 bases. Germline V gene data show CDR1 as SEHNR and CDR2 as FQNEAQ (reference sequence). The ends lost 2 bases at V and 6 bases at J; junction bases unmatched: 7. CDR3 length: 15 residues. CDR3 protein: CASSLRQGASDTQYF. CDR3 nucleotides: TGTGCCAGCAGCTTAAGGCAGGGGGCATCGGATACGCAGTATTTT.

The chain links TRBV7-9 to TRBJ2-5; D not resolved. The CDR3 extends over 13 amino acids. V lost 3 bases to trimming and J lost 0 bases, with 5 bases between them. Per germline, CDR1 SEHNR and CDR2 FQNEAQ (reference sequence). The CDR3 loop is CASSFKYQETQYF. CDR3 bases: TGTGCCAGCAGCTTCAAGTACCAAGAGACCCAGTACTTC.

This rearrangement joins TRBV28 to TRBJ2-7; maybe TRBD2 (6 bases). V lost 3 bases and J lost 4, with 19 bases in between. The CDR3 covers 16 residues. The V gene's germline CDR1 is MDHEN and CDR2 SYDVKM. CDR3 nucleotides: TGTGCCAGCAGTTTCGGTGGCGGGAACAGTCGTTACGAGCAGTACTTC. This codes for CASSFGGGNSRYEQYF.

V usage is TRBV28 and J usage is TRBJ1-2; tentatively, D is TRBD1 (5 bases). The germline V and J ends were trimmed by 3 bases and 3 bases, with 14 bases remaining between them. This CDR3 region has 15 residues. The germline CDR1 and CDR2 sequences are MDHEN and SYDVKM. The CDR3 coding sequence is TGTGCCAGCAGTTTTTATAGTGGGGGAGACTATGGCTACACCTTC. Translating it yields CASSFYSGGDYGYTF.

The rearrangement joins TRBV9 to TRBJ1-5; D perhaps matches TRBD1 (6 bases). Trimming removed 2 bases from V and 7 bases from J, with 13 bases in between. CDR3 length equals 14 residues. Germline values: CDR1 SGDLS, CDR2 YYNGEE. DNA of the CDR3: TGTGCCAGCAGCGTGACAGGAGAGGAGCAGCCCCAGCATTTT. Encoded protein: CASSVTGEEQPQHF.

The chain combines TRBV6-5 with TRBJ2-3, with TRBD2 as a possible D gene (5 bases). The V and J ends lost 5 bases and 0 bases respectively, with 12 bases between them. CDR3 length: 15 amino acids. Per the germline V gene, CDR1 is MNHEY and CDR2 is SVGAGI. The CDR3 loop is CASSRNSESTDTQYF. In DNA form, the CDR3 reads TGTGCCAGCAGTCGCAATAGCGAAAGCACAGATACGCAGTATTTT.

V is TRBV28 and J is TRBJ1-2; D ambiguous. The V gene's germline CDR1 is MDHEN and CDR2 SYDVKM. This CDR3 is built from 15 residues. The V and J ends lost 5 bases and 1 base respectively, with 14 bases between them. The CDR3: CASSPGSSSNYGYTF. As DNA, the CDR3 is TGTGCCAGCAGTCCCGGATCGTCAAGTAACTATGGCTACACCTTC.

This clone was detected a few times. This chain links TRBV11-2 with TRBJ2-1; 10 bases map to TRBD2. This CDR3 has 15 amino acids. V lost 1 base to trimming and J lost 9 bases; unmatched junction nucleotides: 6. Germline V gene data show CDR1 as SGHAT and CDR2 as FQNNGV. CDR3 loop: CASSLALAGPSEQFF. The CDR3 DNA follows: TGTGCCAGCAGCTTAGCACTAGCGGGACCTAGTGAGCAGTTCTTC.

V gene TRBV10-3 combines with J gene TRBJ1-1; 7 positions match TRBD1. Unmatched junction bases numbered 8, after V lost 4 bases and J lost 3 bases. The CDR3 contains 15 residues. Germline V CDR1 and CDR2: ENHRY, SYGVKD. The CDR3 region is CAISGKGAYDTEAFF. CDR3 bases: TGTGCCATCAGTGGTAAGGGGGCGTACGACACTGAAGCTTTCTTT.